One sample yielded the 20 T cell receptor beta chains listed below, sequenced in a study of a mutant IDH1 vaccine in newly diagnosed glioma. Time point here: week 5, during vaccination. In every dose of vaccine, 300 ug of mutant IDH1 20-mer peptide was given alongside topical imiquimod. Method: immunoSEQ multiplex PCR; TCRdb's copy keeps in-frame clones and lacks some. The data hold 39,000 or so clones, with approximately 80% observed a single time. These receptors' targets are unknown. This specimen consisted of PBMCs, obtained from a glioma patient whose treatment included an IDH1 peptide vaccine. These receptor sequences come from a man in his forties with glioma.

The chain links TRBV6-5 to TRBJ2-7; 7 bases line up with TRBD1. V lost 5 bases and J lost 1; bases outside the gene matches: 5. The CDR3 contains 14 residues. Looked up from germline, CDR1 is MNHEY and CDR2 is SVGAGI. The CDR3, as DNA: TGTGCCAGCAGTCACGGGACAGAGTCCTACGAGCAGTACTTC. As protein: CASSHGTESYEQYF.

This clone was recorded once. This chain links TRBV14 with TRBJ2-7; 8 nucleotides line up with TRBD2. The J segment lost 2 bases and the V segment lost 3 bases, leaving 12 bases of the junction unmatched. The CDR3 loop spans 17 amino acids. Germline CDR1 and CDR2: SGHDN and FVKESK. The CDR3 bases are TGTGCCAGCAGCCAGGAGTTAGGCGGGGGGTCGGCCTACGAGCAGTACTTC. It yields the protein CASSQELGGGSAYEQYF.

The J gene is TRBJ1-2, the V gene TRBV5-4; D perhaps matches TRBD1 (6 bases). V lost 0 bases, J lost 3 bases, and 6 bases lay in between. Per the germline V gene, CDR1 is SGHNT and CDR2 is YYREEE (reference sequence). The CDR3 length is 13 residues. The DNA of the CDR3 is TGTGCCAGCAGCTTGGACAGGGACTATGGCTACACCTTC. This gives the protein CASSLDRDYGYTF.

Here the CDR3 reads CASSVTGRSEAFF. CDR3 nucleotides: TGTGCCAGCAGTGTCACCGGTAGGAGTGAAGCTTTCTTT. The gene calls are TRBV25-1 and TRBJ1-1; no firm D call. The germline V gene encodes CDR1 MGHDK and CDR2 SYGVNS. The V and J ends lost 4 bases and 7 bases respectively, with 13 bases between them. This CDR3 has 13 amino acids.

The CDR3 protein is CASSLRRGRLEKLFF. DNA for the CDR3: TGTGCCAGCAGCCTCAGACGCGGGCGATTAGAAAAACTGTTTTTT. This chain uses TRBV7-2 with TRBJ1-4, with D uncertain. Trimming removed 5 bases from V and 8 bases from J, with 18 bases in between. The V gene's germline CDR1 is SGHTA and CDR2 FQGNSA. The CDR3 consists of 15 residues.

The chain combines TRBV19 with TRBJ2-5, with 8 nucleotides matching TRBD1. Unmatched junction bases numbered 11, after V lost 1 base and J lost 4 bases. CDR3 length: 17 amino acids. The germline gives CDR1 LNHDA, CDR2 SQIVND (reference sequence). The CDR3 region has the DNA TGTGCCAGTAGTATAGCTTCAGGGGGCGCGTATGGAGAGACCCAGTACTTC. Encoded protein: CASSIASGGAYGETQYF.

The V gene is TRBV6-6, the J gene TRBJ2-1; TRBD1 aligns across 8 bases. This CDR3 has 16 amino acids. Per the germline V gene, CDR1 is MNHNY and CDR2 is SVGAGI (reference sequence). V was pared by 8 bases and J by 0 bases, with 9 bases of the junction left unmatched. The CDR3 protein is CASRQGALSSYNEQFF. Here the CDR3 DNA reads TGTGCCAGCCGTCAGGGGGCCCTAAGCTCCTACAATGAGCAGTTCTTC.

The chain employs TRBV4-1 and TRBJ2-3; D is tentatively TRBD1 or TRBD2 (5 bases each). Per the germline V gene, CDR1 is MGHRA and CDR2 is YSYEKL. V was trimmed by 5 bases and J by 1 base, leaving 16 bases between them. CDR3 length: 16 residues. The CDR3 sequence: CASSTSRMGGTDTQYF. The CDR3 nucleotides read TGCGCCAGCAGCACTTCGCGAATGGGGGGCACAGATACGCAGTATTTT.

This chain uses TRBV7-8 with TRBJ2-5, with D perhaps matching TRBD2 (6 bases). This CDR3 has 12 amino acids. In germline, CDR1 is SGHVS, CDR2 FQNEAQ. V lost 10 bases and J 8 bases, leaving 17 bases between the germline ends. The CDR3 loop reads CATAGVAVTQYF. The DNA of the CDR3 is TGTGCCACAGCTGGGGTAGCGGTAACCCAGTACTTC.

The genes are TRBV10-2 and TRBJ2-4; D is possibly TRBD2 (6 bases). With 6 bases removed from V and 5 bases from J, the gap between germline ends came to 20 bases. This CDR3 spans 16 amino acids. Germline assignment: CDR1 WSHSY and CDR2 SAAADI. In DNA form, the CDR3 reads TGCGCCAGCAGAGATACCAACGGGGGAGGCGAAAACATTCAGTACTTC. Its translation is CASRDTNGGGENIQYF.

V is TRBV7-7 and J is TRBJ1-2, with D possibly being TRBD1 (6 bases). CDR3 length: 15 amino acids. Germline V gives CDR1 SSHAT, CDR2 FNYEAQ (reference sequence). V was trimmed by 4 bases and J by 5 bases, leaving 17 bases between them. In DNA, the CDR3 is TGTGCCAGCAGCTCAACAGGGATCTATCGTTATGGCTACACCTTC. It specifies CASSSTGIYRYGYTF.

The chain joins TRBV13 to TRBJ2-1; unclear D gene. Looked up from germline, CDR1 is PRHDT and CDR2 is FYEKMQ (reference sequence). V was trimmed by 3 bases and J by 11 bases, leaving 14 bases between them. CDR3 size: 13 residues. CDR3 sequence (DNA): TGTGCCAGCAGCTTGGGGTCGACGGAGAAGCAGTTCTTC. Its translation: CASSLGSTEKQFF.

The chain combines TRBV4-1 with TRBJ1-1, with a possible D match to TRBD1 (6 bases). The CDR3 length is 15 residues. The ends were cut back, 1 base at V and 11 bases at J, with 20 bases in the middle. CDR1 is MGHRA and CDR2 is YSYEKL in the germline V gene. This CDR3 reads CASSQGVNSQGRAFF. The CDR3 nucleotides are TGCGCCAGCAGCCAAGGAGTAAACTCACAGGGTAGGGCTTTCTTT.

The rearrangement links TRBV6-1 to TRBJ1-2, with a tentative D call TRBD1 (5 bases). The length of the CDR3 is 14 residues. V dropped 2 bases and J dropped 5 bases, with 12 bases sitting between them. Germline CDR1 is MNHNS and CDR2 is SASEGT. The CDR3 nucleotides are TGTGCCAGCAGTGAAAGTGGGGCCAGGTATGGCTACACCTTC. Its translation: CASSESGARYGYTF.

The rearrangement joins TRBV10-3 to TRBJ2-1; D possibly corresponds to TRBD1 (6 bases). The CDR3 runs to 13 residues. Germline V gives CDR1 ENHRY, CDR2 SYGVKD. V gave up 7 bases and J gave up 5 bases, with 12 bases separating them. The chain's CDR3 is CAINTQGNNEQFF. In DNA, the CDR3 is TGTGCCATCAACACCCAGGGGAACAATGAGCAGTTCTTC.

This clone was observed once. V gene TRBV18 combines with J gene TRBJ2-7; D remains unclear. V was shortened by 1 base and J by 0 bases, with 10 bases between the two germline ends. Germline V CDR1 and CDR2: KGHSH, LQKENI. The CDR3 sequence is 15 residues long. CDR3 bases: TGTGCCAGCTCACCACTTTTGGCGGTCTCCTACGAGCAGTACTTC. Its translation: CASSPLLAVSYEQYF.

The chain uses TRBV14 and TRBJ2-5; tentative D call: TRBD1 (5 bases). Germline V CDR1 and CDR2: SGHDN, FVKESK. Trimming stripped 2 bases from V and 7 bases from J, with 11 bases between. The CDR3 has 13 residues. The CDR3 sequence is CASSQRGTGTQYF. In DNA, the CDR3 is TGTGCCAGCAGCCAACGAGGCACAGGGACCCAGTACTTC.

The V gene is TRBV10-1, the J gene TRBJ1-1; D remains ambiguous. Germline-derived CDR1 and CDR2 are WNHNN and SYGVQD (reference sequence). The germline V and J ends were trimmed by 5 bases and 3 bases, with 10 bases remaining between them. The CDR3 totals 13 residues. CDR3 sequence (DNA): TGCGCCAGCAGTAGGTCTCGGGACACTGAAGCTTTCTTT. Its translation: CASSRSRDTEAFF.

The chain links TRBV13 to TRBJ1-2; D gene uncertain. In germline, CDR1 is PRHDT, CDR2 FYEKMQ (reference sequence). There are 13 residues in the CDR3. The ends were cut back, 3 bases at V and 5 bases at J, with 10 bases in the middle. This chain's CDR3 is CASSFGSRYGYTF. The CDR3 coding sequence is TGTGCCAGCAGCTTTGGTTCGCGTTATGGCTACACCTTC.

This rearrangement joins TRBV7-9 to TRBJ2-7, with D unresolved. CDR1 SEHNR and CDR2 FQNEAQ come from the germline V gene (reference sequence). Deletions cut 4 bases from V and 5 bases from J, with 9 bases between. This CDR3 is built from 12 residues. Here the CDR3 reads CASSSDIDEQYF. The CDR3 coding sequence is TGTGCCAGCAGCTCCGACATTGACGAGCAGTACTTC. The full variable domain, with the rest looked up from reference TRBV7-9 and TRBJ2-7, is DTGVSQNPRHKITKRGQNVTFRCDPISEHNRLYWYRQTLGQGPEFLTYFQNEAQLEKSRLLSDRFSAERPKGSFSTLEIQRTEQGDSAMYLCASSSDIDEQYFGPGTRLTVT.